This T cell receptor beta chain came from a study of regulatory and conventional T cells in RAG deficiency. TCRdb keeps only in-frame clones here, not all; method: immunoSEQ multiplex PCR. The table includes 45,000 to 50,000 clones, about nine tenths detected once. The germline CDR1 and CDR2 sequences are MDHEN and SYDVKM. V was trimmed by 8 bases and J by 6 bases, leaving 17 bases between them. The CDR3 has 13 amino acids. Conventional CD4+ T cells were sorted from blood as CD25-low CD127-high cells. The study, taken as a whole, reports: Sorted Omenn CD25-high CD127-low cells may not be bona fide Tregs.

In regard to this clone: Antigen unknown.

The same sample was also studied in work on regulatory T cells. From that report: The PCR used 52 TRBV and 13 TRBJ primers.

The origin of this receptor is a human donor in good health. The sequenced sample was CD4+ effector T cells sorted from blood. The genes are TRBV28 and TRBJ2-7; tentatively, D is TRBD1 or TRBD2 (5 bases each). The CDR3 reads CASGSGAPGEQYF. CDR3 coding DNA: TGTGCCAGCGGCTCCGGGGCGCCGGGCGAGCAGTACTTC. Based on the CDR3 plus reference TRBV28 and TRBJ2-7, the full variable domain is DVKVTQSSRYLVKRTGEKVFLECVQDMDHENMFWYRQDPGLGLRLIYFSYDVKMKEKGDIPEGYSVSREKKERFSLILESASTNQTSMYLCASGSGAPGEQYFGPGTRLTVT.